The 23 T cell receptor beta chains below all came from one sample that was sequenced in a study of Graves' ophthalmopathy and Graves' hyperthyroidism. The sequenced template was RNA, covering the TCR beta CDR3 region. After a first-round RT-PCR with HTBI primers, a second-round multiplex PCR was run. TCRdb reprocessed the multiplex PCR reads with MiXCR, giving one entry per CDR3 protein. The table includes approximately 480,000 distinct CDR3 sequences, approximately 14% detected once. The sequencing sample was made of blood. The receptors originated from a woman in her twenties or thirties with Graves' ophthalmopathy.

This clonotype was counted ten times or more. The chain combines TRBV28 with TRBJ1-5, with D uncertain. The CDR3 sequence is 11 residues long. Germline loops: CDR1 MDHEN, CDR2 SYDVKM. V was trimmed by 4 bases and J by 7 bases, leaving 5 bases between them. The CDR3 region has the DNA TGTGCCAGCAGTTCCCCCCAGCCCCAGCATTTT. This translates into CASSSPQPQHF.

This clonotype was seen at least ten times. The chain has TRBV12-3 or TRBV12-4 and TRBJ1-5; 9 positions match TRBD1. The junction had 2 bases not matched to a gene; V was cut back by 4 bases and J by 4 bases. The CDR3 has 14 amino acids. CDR3 in DNA: TGTGCCAGCAGTTGGGGGACAGGGAATCAGCCCCAGCATTTT. This gives the protein CASSWGTGNQPQHF.

This clonotype was found many times. The genes are TRBV11-2 and TRBJ1-1; D is unresolved. This CDR3 is built from 18 residues. The V end lost 0 bases, the J end lost 4 bases, and 21 bases lay between the germline ends. The germline V gene has CDR1 SGHAT and CDR2 FQNNGV. The CDR3 loop is CASSLDQRWSSRSTEAFF. CDR3 nucleotides: TGTGCCAGCAGCTTAGATCAGAGATGGTCCAGCCGAAGCACTGAAGCTTTCTTT.

The chain uses TRBV20-1 and TRBJ2-4, with D perhaps assigned TRBD1 or TRBD2 (7 bases each). This CDR3 spans 14 amino acids. Germline V gene sequence: CDR1 DFQATT, CDR2 SNEGSKA (reference sequence). Trimming pared 0 bases from V and 8 bases from J, leaving 14 bases between. The CDR3 DNA is TGCAGTGCTAGAGATCCAGGGGGGGAGTACATTCAGTACTTC. This sequence encodes CSARDPGGEYIQYF.

There are many counts of this clonotype. The V call is TRBV10-3, the J call TRBJ1-5, with D tentatively TRBD1 (6 bases). From germline, CDR1 is ENHRY and CDR2 SYGVKD. Trimming removed 4 bases at V and 5 bases at J, with 12 bases between. The CDR3 totals 14 residues. For the CDR3, the DNA is TGTGCCATCAGTGTGAGGGGGGGGGATCAGCCCCAGCATTTT. It translates to CAISVRGGDQPQHF.

In this sample, this clonotype turned up a few times. The chain joins TRBV11-1 to TRBJ2-2; weak D call: TRBD2 (6 bases). V gave up 1 base and J gave up 0 bases, with 15 bases separating them. The length of the CDR3 is 18 residues. Per the germline V gene, CDR1 is SGHAT and CDR2 is FQDESV (reference sequence). The CDR3 is CASSLEVAADPNTGELFF. CDR3 bases: TGTGCCAGCAGCTTAGAGGTAGCGGCGGACCCGAACACCGGGGAGCTGTTTTTT.

This clonotype was observed many times. The rearrangement uses TRBV12-3 or TRBV12-4 and TRBJ2-7; maybe TRBD1 (5 bases). The length of the CDR3 is 14 residues. Trimming shortened V by 8 bases and J by 5 bases, and 19 bases separated the two germline ends. The CDR3 protein is CASRPSGLAHEQYF. As DNA, the CDR3 is TGTGCCAGCCGGCCGTCAGGGCTTGCCCACGAGCAGTACTTC.

The sample holds many counts of this clonotype. The rearrangement joins TRBV28 to TRBJ1-2; D is perhaps TRBD1 (5 bases). The germline V gene encodes CDR1 MDHEN and CDR2 SYDVKM. The V gene lost 6 bases and the J gene lost 8 bases, with 22 bases spanning the gap. The CDR3 sequence is 15 residues long. CDR3 amino acids: CASSPMGQGMYGYTF. The CDR3 region has the DNA TGTGCCAGCAGCCCGATGGGGCAGGGTATGTACGGCTACACCTTC.

This clonotype was detected ten times or more. This chain joins TRBV12-3 or TRBV12-4 and TRBJ2-3, with D possibly being TRBD2 (5 bases). Trimming took off 4 bases at V and 9 bases at J, with 14 bases between the two ends. This CDR3 is 13 amino acids long. The CDR3 nucleotides are TGTGCCAGCAGTTCCTCCGAGAGAGGGACGCAGTATTTT. It encodes CASSSSERGTQYF.

This clonotype was seen repeatedly, ten times or more. CDR3 sequence: CASSNNYGYTF. CDR3 DNA sequence: TGTGCCAGCAGCAATAACTATGGCTACACCTTC. The chain is built from TRBV2 and TRBJ1-2; D call uncertain. Germline values: CDR1 SNHLY, CDR2 FYNNEI. This CDR3 region has 11 residues. Trimming removed 6 bases from V and 1 base from J, with 3 bases in between.

V is TRBV7-3 and J is TRBJ1-1; TRBD1 matches 8 bases. Trimming removed 3 bases from V and 3 bases from J; junction bases left unmatched: 3. Germline loops: CDR1 SGHTA, CDR2 FQGTGA. CDR3 length equals 14 residues. The CDR3 nucleotides read TGTGCCAGCAGCTTTACAGGGGGTTACACTGAAGCTTTCTTT. This sequence encodes CASSFTGGYTEAFF.

In its sample, this clonotype was seen many times. The V and J genes are TRBV2 and TRBJ2-7, with D possibly matching TRBD2 (5 bases). The V and J ends lost 6 bases and 7 bases respectively, with 13 bases between them. There are 12 residues in the CDR3. From germline, CDR1 is SNHLY and CDR2 FYNNEI. The DNA of the CDR3 is TGTGCCAGCAGGAGCGGTCTAGGGGAGCAGTACTTC. Its translation: CASRSGLGEQYF.

This clonotype occurred many times. The rearrangement uses TRBV29-1 and TRBJ2-2; D is perhaps TRBD2 (5 bases). The CDR3 runs 12 residues. The germline V and J ends were trimmed by 7 bases and 8 bases, with 14 bases remaining between them. Germline values: CDR1 SQVTM, CDR2 ANQGSEA. The CDR3 protein is CSGRGRAGELFF. DNA of the CDR3: TGCAGCGGGAGAGGGCGTGCGGGGGAGCTGTTTTTT.

The table lists this clonotype with many counts. This chain uses TRBV6-1 with TRBJ2-5; possible D gene TRBD2, 6 bases. CDR1 is MNHNS, CDR2 SASEGT, per germline. The germline V and J ends were trimmed by 4 bases and 5 bases, with 11 bases remaining between them. This CDR3 region has 13 residues. CDR3 nucleotide sequence: TGTGCCAGCAGTGCACGGAGGGCGGAGACCCAGTACTTC. Its protein product is CASSARRAETQYF.

This clonotype was observed many times. The gene calls are TRBV12-3 or TRBV12-4 and TRBJ2-6; TRBD1 is a possible D gene (5 bases). CDR3 length equals 16 residues. V was shortened by 5 bases and J by 2 bases, with 13 bases between the two germline ends. The CDR3 is CASSPLDIPGANVLTF. Written as DNA, the CDR3 is TGTGCCAGCAGTCCCTTGGACATCCCTGGGGCCAACGTCCTGACTTTC.

This clonotype occurred a few times. This chain connects TRBV5-1 to TRBJ1-2; 8 bases are a match to TRBD1. Germline V gene lookup returns CDR1 SGHRS and CDR2 YFSETQ. Trimming took 0 bases from V and 2 from J; bases not matched to a gene: 6. The CDR3 loop spans 16 amino acids. CDR3 nucleotide sequence: TGCGCCAGCAGCTTGGACGGGACAGGCGTCAACTATGGCTACACCTTC. Its protein product is CASSLDGTGVNYGYTF.

The chain carries TRBV12-5 and TRBJ2-5; the match to TRBD2 covers 10 bases. Germline assignment: CDR1 LGHNT and CDR2 FRNRAP. V lost 1 base, J lost 7 bases, and 9 bases stayed unmatched. CDR3 length: 16 amino acids. CDR3 sequence reads: CASGLGSGGDLGTQYF. CDR3 DNA: TGTGCTAGTGGTTTGGGGAGCGGGGGGGATCTAGGGACCCAGTACTTC.

This clonotype was observed many times. The rearrangement links TRBV28 to TRBJ1-6; 9 positions match TRBD1. The CDR3 extends over 14 amino acids. V lost 4 bases, J lost 10 bases, and 5 bases stayed unmatched. CDR1 and CDR2 from the germline V gene are MDHEN and SYDVKM. CDR3 region: CASSSGQGASPLHF. The CDR3 bases are TGTGCCAGCAGTTCGGGACAGGGAGCCTCACCCCTCCACTTT.

This clonotype was detected many times. The chain carries TRBV28 and TRBJ2-2, with 8 bases that match TRBD2. CDR3 length: 17 amino acids. Trimming cost V 5 bases and J 6 bases; bases outside gene matches: 14. Germline values: CDR1 MDHEN, CDR2 SYDVKM. The CDR3 here is CASSPLPTAGVPGELFF. The CDR3 region has the DNA TGTGCCAGCAGTCCCCTCCCTACAGCGGGAGTTCCCGGGGAGCTGTTTTTT.

Many counts were recorded for this clonotype. The V and J genes are TRBV11-2 and TRBJ1-2; D possibly corresponds to TRBD1 (5 bases). V was pared by 5 bases and J by 4 bases, with 20 bases between. The CDR3 runs to 16 residues. Germline V gives CDR1 SGHAT, CDR2 FQNNGV. CDR3 residues: CASSHSGGSESYGYTF. CDR3 DNA: TGTGCCAGCAGCCACAGCGGGGGATCGGAGTCCTATGGCTACACCTTC.

The chain uses TRBV6-2 or TRBV6-3 and TRBJ2-3; TRBD2 might be the D (6 bases). Between the trimmed V and J ends, which lost 7 bases and 6 bases, there was a span of 17 bases. The CDR3 covers 14 residues. Germline V gives CDR1 MNHEY, CDR2 SVGEGT. In DNA, the CDR3 is TGTGCCAGCACTCGCCTCACTAGCCCGGATACGCAGTATTTT. This encodes CASTRLTSPDTQYF.

The table lists this clonotype with many counts. V gene TRBV12-3 or TRBV12-4 combines with J gene TRBJ2-7; D gene unclear. The CDR3 totals 14 residues. The V end lost 7 bases, the J end lost 5 bases, and 18 bases lay between the germline ends. The CDR3 DNA sequence: TGTGCCAGCACCCTCGGAAAGGGATTGAACGAGCAGTACTTC. Protein sequence: CASTLGKGLNEQYF.

Details on this clonotype: A read error may account for a junction end that differs from germline. The rearrangement uses TRBV6-2 or TRBV6-3 and TRBJ2-7; D is perhaps TRBD1 (6 bases). CDR3 length: 14 amino acids. The germline V gene has CDR1 MNHEY and CDR2 SVGEGT. CDR3 sequence reads: CASSYSGTRYEQCF. DNA of the CDR3: TGTGCCAGCAGTTACTCCGGGACACGCTACGAGCAGTGCTTC.